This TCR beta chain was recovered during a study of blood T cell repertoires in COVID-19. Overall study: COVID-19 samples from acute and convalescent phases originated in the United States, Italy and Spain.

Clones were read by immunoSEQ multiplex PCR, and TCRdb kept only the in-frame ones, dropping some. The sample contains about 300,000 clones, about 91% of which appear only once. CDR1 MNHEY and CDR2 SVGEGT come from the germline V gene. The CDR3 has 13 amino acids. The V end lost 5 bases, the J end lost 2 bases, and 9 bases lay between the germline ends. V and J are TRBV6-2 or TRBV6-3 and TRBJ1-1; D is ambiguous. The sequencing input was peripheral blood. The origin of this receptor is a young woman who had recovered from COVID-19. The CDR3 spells CASSKRGNTEAFF. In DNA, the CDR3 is TGTGCCAGCAGTAAACGGGGTAACACTGAAGCTTTCTTT.